Presented here are 32 T cell receptor beta chains from one specimen sequenced in a study of T cell repertoires in cytomegalovirus infection (dated 2019 in TCRdb). The treatment or condition label, read with the paper, signifies: in vitro stimulation with specific CMV peptide epitopes to enrich CMV-specific T cells. Instrument used: Illumina HiSeq 1500. TCRdb trimmed the raw reads at Q25, called clones with MiXCR and kept productive beta chains. All rows with the same CDR3 protein become a single entry with the most common DNA and genes. The sample table records about 220,000 distinct CDR3 sequences; about 38% of these occur just once. The ten most abundant clones make up around 64% of the sample. These TCRs' antigens remain unknown. The specimen comprised CD8+ T cells from cultured PBMCs, sampled from culture after CMV antigen stimulation. Receptors originate from a human donor in good health (CMV status not recorded). Some clones in this sample may be carry-over from other donors' samples.

The chain is built from TRBV12-3 or TRBV12-4 and TRBJ2-1; TRBD2 matches 12 bases. The CDR3 is 16 amino acids. V shed 5 bases and J 5 bases; nucleotides not matched to a gene: 7. The CDR3 region is CASSPPGLAGHNEQFF. CDR3 in DNA: TGTGCCAGCAGTCCTCCAGGACTAGCGGGACACAATGAGCAGTTCTTC.

V is TRBV10-3 and J is TRBJ2-1; D possibly uses TRBD1 or TRBD2 (5 bases each). Trimming shortened V by 5 bases and J by 7 bases, and 27 bases separated the two germline ends. Germline values: CDR1 ENHRY, CDR2 SYGVKD. This CDR3 spans 18 amino acids. This CDR3 is CAISQKGKGPWVMNEQFF. The CDR3 region has the DNA TGTGCCATCAGTCAGAAGGGGAAGGGACCTTGGGTAATGAATGAGCAGTTCTTC.

This clonotype was detected only a few times. The V call is TRBV11-3, the J call TRBJ1-1; 7 nucleotides match TRBD1. V shed 5 bases, J shed 4 bases, and the junction held 4 bases outside the gene matches. The CDR3 contains 13 residues. Germline CDR1 reads SGHNT; CDR2 reads YENEEA. The DNA of the CDR3 is TGTGCCAGCAGCGCTCGGACAGGCACTGAAGCTTTCTTT. This gives the protein CASSARTGTEAFF.

In its sample, this clonotype was seen a few times. This chain joins TRBV11-2 and TRBJ1-2; D is unclear. V was cut by 3 bases and J by 3 bases, with 11 bases left in between. Germline V gene lookup returns CDR1 SGHAT and CDR2 FQNNGV. The CDR3 consists of 14 residues. This chain's CDR3 is CASSFRGFDYGYTF. DNA for the CDR3: TGTGCCAGCAGCTTTAGAGGGTTCGACTATGGCTACACCTTC.

This clonotype was seen ten or more times. V is TRBV7-8 and J is TRBJ2-7, with 7 bases aligning to TRBD2. V lost 4 bases, J lost 0 bases, and 3 bases stayed unmatched. Germline CDR1 and CDR2: SGHVS and FQNEAQ. This CDR3 comprises 14 residues. CDR3 region: CASSYGGSSYEQYF. Here the CDR3 DNA reads TGTGCCAGCAGCTACGGCGGGAGCTCCTACGAGCAGTACTTC.

The chain combines TRBV6-1 with TRBJ1-5; TRBD1 matches 9 bases. With 6 bases clipped from V and 3 bases from J, the junction kept 9 bases outside the gene matches. Germline CDR1 and CDR2: MNHNS and SASEGT. The CDR3 is 16 amino acids. The CDR3 DNA reads TGTGCCAGCAGCCGGTTGGACAGGGGCCCCAATCAGCCCCAGCATTTT. Translated, it gives CASSRLDRGPNQPQHF.

The chain joins TRBV12-3 or TRBV12-4 to TRBJ2-7; possibly TRBD1 for D (5 bases). V dropped 5 bases and J dropped 2 bases, with 13 bases sitting between them. The CDR3 covers 14 residues. CDR3 amino acids: CASSLYRHPYEQYF. CDR3 bases: TGTGCCAGCAGTCTTTACAGGCATCCCTACGAGCAGTACTTC.

The V and J genes are TRBV15 and TRBJ2-2; D is uncertain. Germline-derived CDR1 and CDR2 are LNHNV and YYDKDF (reference sequence). This CDR3 is built from 14 residues. V was pared by 8 bases and J by 0 bases, with 10 bases between. The CDR3 region is CATGVLTNTGELFF. The CDR3 nucleotides are TGTGCCACCGGGGTATTAACGAACACCGGGGAGCTGTTTTTT. The full variable domain, with the rest looked up from reference TRBV15 and TRBJ2-2, is DAMVIQNPRYQVTQFGKPVTLSCSQTLNHNVMYWYQQKSSQAPKLLFHYYDKDFNNEADTPDNFQSRRPNTSFCFLDIRSPGLGDTAMYLCATGVLTNTGELFFGEGSRLTVL.

The table lists this clonotype with a few counts. J is TRBJ2-2 and V is TRBV19, with D tentatively TRBD1 (5 bases). Trimming shortened V by 3 bases and J by 0 bases, and 8 bases separated the two germline ends. The CDR3 extends over 15 amino acids. Per the germline V gene, CDR1 is LNHDA and CDR2 is SQIVND (reference sequence). CDR3 sequence reads: CASSIDRANTGELFF. CDR3 coding DNA: TGTGCCAGTAGTATCGACAGAGCGAACACCGGGGAGCTGTTTTTT. Together with reference TRBV19 and TRBJ2-2, the CDR3 gives the full variable domain: DGGITQSPKYLFRKEGQNVTLSCEQNLNHDAMYWYRQDPGQGLRLIYYSQIVNDFQKGDIAEGYSVSREKKESFPLTVTSAQKNPTAFYLCASSIDRANTGELFFGEGSRLTVL.

This clonotype was detected ten times or more. The CDR3 nucleotides read TGTGCCAGCAGCGGAATAGGTGGGACAGGGTTATCCTACGAGCAGTACTTC. Its protein product is CASSGIGGTGLSYEQYF. The chain recombines TRBV7-2 with TRBJ2-7, with 9 bases matching TRBD1. The germline gives CDR1 SGHTA, CDR2 FQGNSA. CDR3 length equals 17 residues. The J segment lost 1 base and the V segment lost 5 bases, leaving 12 bases of the junction unmatched.

The chain recombines TRBV11-2 with TRBJ1-1; D gene uncertain. V was trimmed by 2 bases and J by 0 bases, leaving 10 bases between them. This CDR3 contains 15 residues. Germline V gene data show CDR1 as SGHAT and CDR2 as FQNNGV. CDR3 in DNA: TGTGCCAGCAGCTTACGCTTCGGGATGAACACTGAAGCTTTCTTT. Encoded protein: CASSLRFGMNTEAFF.

The rearrangement uses TRBV29-1 and TRBJ1-2; D is unresolved. Trimming took off 1 base at V and 5 bases at J, with 8 bases between the two ends. Germline lookup yields CDR1 SQVTM and CDR2 ANQGSEA. The CDR3 sequence is 12 residues long. CDR3 sequence: CSVEGSIYGYTF. As DNA, the CDR3 is TGCAGCGTTGAAGGGAGTATTTATGGCTACACCTTC.

The CDR3 is CASSARGGNEQFF. The CDR3 DNA reads TGTGCCAGCAGCGCCCGCGGGGGAAATGAGCAGTTCTTC. The rearrangement uses TRBV13 and TRBJ2-1, with 7 bases identical to TRBD2. V shed 5 bases, J shed 7 bases, and the junction held 5 bases outside the gene matches. CDR1 is PRHDT and CDR2 is FYEKMQ in the germline V gene (reference sequence). The CDR3 length is 13 residues. The full variable domain, with the rest looked up from reference TRBV13 and TRBJ2-1, is AAGVIQSPRHLIKEKRETATLKCYPIPRHDTVYWYQQGPGQDPQFLISFYEKMQSDKGSIPDRFSAQQFSDYHSELNMSSLELGDSALYFCASSARGGNEQFFGPGTRLTVL.

A single count supports this clonotype. The V gene is TRBV2, the J gene TRBJ1-4; D is unresolved. Germline V lookup: CDR1 SNHLY, CDR2 FYNNEI. The length of the CDR3 is 14 residues. V lost 5 bases and J 5 bases, leaving 12 bases between the germline ends. Here the CDR3 reads CASSWTDENEKLFF. Written as DNA, the CDR3 is TGTGCCAGCAGTTGGACGGACGAAAATGAAAAACTGTTTTTT.

On this clonotype: One junction end does not reproduce the germline sequence, and a read error may be involved. The J gene is TRBJ2-7, the V gene TRBV11-2; possible D gene TRBD1, 6 bases. The CDR3 is 14 amino acids. Germline V gives CDR1 SGHAT, CDR2 FQNNGV. CDR3 sequence: CASSLKLEGVEQYF. The CDR3 DNA is TGTGCAAGCAGCTTAAAACTAGAGGGGGTCGAGCAGTACTTC.

This sequence joins TRBV7-2 and TRBJ2-3; TRBD2 matches 8 bases. The V and J ends lost 11 bases and 2 bases, in that order; junction bases with no gene match: 12. Germline CDR1 is SGHTA and CDR2 is FQGNSA. This CDR3 contains 15 residues. CDR3 amino acids: CAGGTGTSTTDTQYF. In DNA, the CDR3 is TGTGCCGGGGGGACCGGGACTAGTACCACAGATACGCAGTATTTT.

This clonotype was observed a handful of times. V is TRBV11-2 and J is TRBJ1-1; D unclear. Per germline, CDR1 SGHAT and CDR2 FQNNGV. There are 13 residues in the CDR3. V was shortened by 3 bases and J by 3 bases, with 8 bases between the two germline ends. CDR3 in DNA: TGTGCCAGCAGCTTGCGACACTACACTGAAGCTTTCTTT. Amino acids: CASSLRHYTEAFF.

This rearrangement joins TRBV24-1 to TRBJ2-1; 15 bases line up with TRBD2. This CDR3 is built from 16 residues. CDR1 and CDR2 (germline): KGHDR, SFDVKD. The trim removed 3 bases at V and 7 bases at J, leaving 3 bases unmatched. CDR3: CATSDDGLAGGNEQFF. The CDR3 region has the DNA TGTGCCACCAGTGATGACGGACTAGCGGGAGGGAATGAGCAGTTCTTC.

The genes are TRBV10-3 and TRBJ2-1; D remains unclear. Deletions cut 3 bases from V and 1 base from J, with 4 bases between. This CDR3 region has 13 residues. Per germline, CDR1 ENHRY and CDR2 SYGVKD. The CDR3 nucleotides are TGTGCCATCAGTGAACGGTCCTACAATGAGCAGTTCTTC. It is translated as CAISERSYNEQFF.

This clonotype was detected ten times or more. CDR3 DNA: TGTGCCAGCAGCTTAAAAGGCCAGCGGGGGGGCCGGGATACGCAGTATTTT. It yields the protein CASSLKGQRGGRDTQYF. The genes are TRBV7-8 and TRBJ2-3; 10 bases align to TRBD2. This CDR3 is built from 17 residues. V was clipped by 2 bases and J by 6 bases; unmatched bases: 11. Per germline, CDR1 SGHVS and CDR2 FQNEAQ.

The chain links TRBV7-8 to TRBJ1-6; TRBD1 might be the D (5 bases). This CDR3 is built from 17 residues. Trimming removed 3 bases at V and 2 bases at J, with 14 bases between. Germline V gives CDR1 SGHVS, CDR2 FQNEAQ. The CDR3 DNA sequence: TGTGCCAGCAGCTTCATCGCGGAGGGACCCTATAATTCACCCCTCCACTTT. It yields the protein CASSFIAEGPYNSPLHF.

Details on this clonotype: One junction end does not reproduce the germline sequence, and a read error may be involved. The gene calls are TRBV15 and TRBJ2-1; D gene unclear. Germline lookup yields CDR1 LNHNV and CDR2 YYDKDF (reference sequence). CDR3 length: 15 amino acids. The CDR3: CATSRESVLENEQFF. For the CDR3, the DNA is TGTGCCACCAGCCGAGAGAGTGTTCTAGAGAATGAGCAGTTCTTC. Combining the CDR3 with reference TRBV15 and TRBJ2-1 gives the whole variable domain DAMVIQNPRYQVTQFGKPVTLSCSQTLNHNVMYWYQQKSSQAPKLLFHYYDKDFNNEADTPDNFQSRRPNTSFCFLDIRSPGLGDTAMYLCATSRESVLENEQFFGPGTRLTVL.

The rearrangement joins TRBV7-9 to TRBJ1-3; D gene unclear. Germline CDR1 is SEHNR and CDR2 is FQNEAQ (reference sequence). CDR3 length equals 22 residues. Trimming took 5 bases from V and 0 from J, leaving 32 bases between them. In nucleotides, the CDR3 is TGTGCCAGCAGCACTAATACCTTCCGGGGAACCCTCTGGTCCTCCTCTGGAAACACCATATATTTT. Its translation is CASSTNTFRGTLWSSSGNTIYF.

The chain combines TRBV19 with TRBJ1-2; D is possibly TRBD1 (6 bases). This CDR3 has 14 amino acids. V was cut by 2 bases and J by 8 bases, with 15 bases left in between. CDR1 is LNHDA, CDR2 SQIVND, per germline (reference sequence). CDR3 protein: CASSIRDNRDGYTF. The CDR3 DNA sequence: TGTGCCAGTAGTATAAGGGACAACAGGGACGGCTACACCTTC.

This rearrangement joins TRBV7-6 to TRBJ2-1; D is perhaps TRBD2 (6 bases). The CDR3 length is 15 residues. Germline V gives CDR1 SGHVS, CDR2 FNYEAQ. Trimming pared 2 bases from V and 5 bases from J, leaving 13 bases between. CDR3 nucleotides: TGTGCCAGCAGCTTAAGGGAGGACGGCGACAATGAGCAGTTCTTC. This sequence encodes CASSLREDGDNEQFF.

This chain joins TRBV27 and TRBJ2-3; no clear D. Germline V CDR1 and CDR2: MNHEY, SMNVEV (reference sequence). This CDR3 is 17 amino acids long. Trimming removed 3 bases at V and 2 bases at J, with 18 bases between. The CDR3 bases are TGTGCCAGCAGTTTTTACGGAACCCAACCCCTCACAGATACGCAGTATTTT. Its translation: CASSFYGTQPLTDTQYF.

The gene calls are TRBV27 and TRBJ2-1, with 10 bases fitting TRBD2. With V trimmed by 9 bases and J by 4 bases, 12 bases remained unmatched. Germline-derived CDR1 and CDR2 are MNHEY and SMNVEV (reference sequence). This CDR3 region has 16 residues. The CDR3 reads CASSAKGLATYNEQFF. The CDR3 bases are TGTGCCAGTTCAGCTAAGGGACTAGCGACATACAATGAGCAGTTCTTC.

This rearrangement joins TRBV9 to TRBJ1-4; D gene unclear. V shed 0 bases and J shed 6 bases, with 12 bases lying between them. There are 15 residues in the CDR3. Germline assignment: CDR1 SGDLS and CDR2 YYNGEE. This chain's CDR3 is CASSVATSQYEKLFF. The DNA of the CDR3 is TGTGCCAGCAGCGTAGCAACTTCTCAGTATGAAAAACTGTTTTTT. Combining the CDR3 with reference TRBV9 and TRBJ1-4 gives the whole variable domain DSGVTQTPKHLITATGQRVTLRCSPRSGDLSVYWYQQSLDQGLQFLIQYYNGEERAKGNILERFSAQQFPDLHSELNLSSLELGDSALYFCASSVATSQYEKLFFGSGTQLSVL.

This rearrangement joins TRBV19 to TRBJ1-2, with D uncertain. V lost 5 bases to trimming and J lost 6 bases, with 16 bases between them. The CDR3 is made up of 14 amino acids. In germline, CDR1 is LNHDA, CDR2 SQIVND (reference sequence). In DNA form, the CDR3 reads TGTGCCAGTAGTCCCCCGACCACGACCCATGGCTACACCTTC. As protein: CASSPPTTTHGYTF.

This clonotype was seen more than once but under ten times. The V and J genes are TRBV6-5 and TRBJ1-1; TRBD1 is a possible D gene (6 bases). Trimming left V 5 bases short and J 5 bases short, with 15 bases between. Germline V gives CDR1 MNHEY, CDR2 SVGAGI. The CDR3 covers 14 residues. The CDR3 DNA reads TGTGCCAGCAGTCCAGGGGAGGATACGACTGAAGCTTTCTTT. Protein product: CASSPGEDTTEAFF.

In this sample, this clonotype turned up a few times. The gene calls are TRBV7-3 and TRBJ1-2; TRBD1 agrees at 11 bases. CDR3 length equals 15 residues. Germline CDR1 and CDR2: SGHTA and FQGTGA. After removal of 2 bases from V and 3 bases from J, the junction contained 2 bases not matched to a gene. The CDR3 DNA is TGTGCCAGCAGCTTAGGACAGGGGGCAGACTATGGCTACACCTTC. As protein: CASSLGQGADYGYTF.

The chain links TRBV7-9 to TRBJ1-2; D is ambiguous. V shed 0 bases and J shed 6 bases, with 17 bases lying between them. The CDR3 has 16 residues. Germline V gives CDR1 SEHNR, CDR2 FQNEAQ (reference sequence). This CDR3 reads CASSLAHGRSGDGYTF. The CDR3 region has the DNA TGTGCCAGCAGCTTAGCGCATGGGAGATCAGGAGATGGCTACACCTTC. The complete variable domain, with remaining parts taken from reference TRBV7-9 and TRBJ1-2, reads DTGVSQNPRHKITKRGQNVTFRCDPISEHNRLYWYRQTLGQGPEFLTYFQNEAQLEKSRLLSDRFSAERPKGSFSTLEIQRTEQGDSAMYLCASSLAHGRSGDGYTFGSGTRLTVV.